Listed here are 2 T cell receptor beta chains from one sample, sequenced in a study of blood T cell repertoires in COVID-19. Some clones are missing from TCRdb's copy, which holds only in-frame ones; the method was immunoSEQ multiplex PCR. Among 150,000 to 200,000 clones listed, approximately 85% were seen once. What was sequenced was peripheral blood. These receptors all come from a man between 60 and 75 years old with acute or convalescent COVID-19.

J is TRBJ2-7 and V is TRBV10-3, with 14 bases aligning to TRBD2. Trimming took 6 bases from V and 0 from J; bases not matched to a gene: 10. CDR1 is ENHRY, CDR2 SYGVKD, per germline. CDR3 length: 18 amino acids. The DNA for the CDR3 is TGTGCCATCAGGCATGCTGGGACTAGCGGGAGACTCTCCTACGAGCAGTACTTC. The encoded protein is CAIRHAGTSGRLSYEQYF.

This chain links TRBV5-1 with TRBJ2-2; D unclear. Germline CDR1 is SGHRS and CDR2 is YFSETQ. Deletions cut 0 bases from V and 0 bases from J, with 9 bases between. CDR3 length: 16 amino acids. The CDR3: CASSLVAAANTGELFF. Written as DNA, the CDR3 is TGCGCCAGCAGCTTGGTCGCGGCCGCGAACACCGGGGAGCTGTTTTTT.